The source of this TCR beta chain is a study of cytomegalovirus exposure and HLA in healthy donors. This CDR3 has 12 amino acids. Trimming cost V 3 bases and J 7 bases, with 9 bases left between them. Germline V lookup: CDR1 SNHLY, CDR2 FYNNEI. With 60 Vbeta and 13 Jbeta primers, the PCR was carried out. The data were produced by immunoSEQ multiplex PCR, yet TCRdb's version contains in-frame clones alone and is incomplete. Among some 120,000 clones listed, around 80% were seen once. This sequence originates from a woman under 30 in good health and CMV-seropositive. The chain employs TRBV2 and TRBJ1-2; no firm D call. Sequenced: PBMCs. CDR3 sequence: CASSEESSGYTF. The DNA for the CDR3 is TGTGCCAGCAGTGAGGAGTCGAGTGGCTACACCTTC.